One and the same sample provided the 11 T cell receptor beta chains below, sequenced in a study of CD8 T cells in ankylosing spondylitis. TCRdb re-called the 5' RACE reads through MiXCR, storing one row per CDR3 protein. The sample carries fewer than 250,000 distinct CDR3 sequences, roughly 10% recorded once. Material for sequencing was blood, either unsorted or a sorted T cell fraction (not recorded which). These receptors all come from a male donor with ankylosing spondylitis or in good health (not recorded which).

J is TRBJ2-2 and V is TRBV7-9, with D possibly matching TRBD2 (6 bases). Germline assignment: CDR1 SEHNR and CDR2 FQNEAQ (reference sequence). This CDR3 region has 14 residues. Trimming removed 5 bases at V and 4 bases at J, with 11 bases between. The CDR3, as DNA: TGTGCCAGCAGCGCGGGACTTACCACCGGGGAGCTGTTTTTT. It encodes CASSAGLTTGELFF.

There are many counts of this clonotype. This chain connects TRBV5-1 to TRBJ2-5; D gene ambiguous. Trimming shortened V by 0 bases and J by 7 bases, and 10 bases separated the two germline ends. Germline V gives CDR1 SGHRS, CDR2 YFSETQ. The CDR3 is made up of 13 amino acids. The CDR3 loop is CASSLAEGGTQYF. For the CDR3, the DNA is TGCGCCAGCAGCTTGGCTGAAGGCGGGACCCAGTACTTC. The full variable domain, its missing parts supplied by reference TRBV5-1 and TRBJ2-5, is KAGVTQTPRYLIKTRGQQVTLSCSPISGHRSVSWYQQTPGQGLQFLFEYFSETQRNKGNFPGRFSGRQFSNSRSEMNVSTLELGDSALYLCASSLAEGGTQYFGPGTRLLVL.

This clonotype was recorded many times. The chain's CDR3 is CASSLSAGGPYNEQFF. The CDR3 region has the DNA TGTGCCAGCAGCTTATCGGCGGGCGGCCCATACAATGAGCAGTTCTTC. The V gene is TRBV7-2, the J gene TRBJ2-1; tentatively, D is TRBD2 (5 bases). In germline, CDR1 is SGHTA, CDR2 FQGNSA. Trimming pared 2 bases from V and 4 bases from J, leaving 15 bases between. This CDR3 spans 16 amino acids.

This clonotype was counted many times. This chain joins TRBV7-2 and TRBJ1-2; 8 bases are shared with TRBD1. The V gene end was trimmed by 5 bases and the J gene end by 3 bases; junction bases not matched to a gene: 5. The CDR3 length is 14 residues. CDR1 and CDR2 (germline): SGHTA, FQGNSA. CDR3 loop: CASSPGQGHYGYTF. The CDR3 DNA reads as TGTGCCAGCAGCCCTGGACAGGGCCACTATGGCTACACCTTC. Full variable domain (remainder filled in from reference TRBV7-2 and TRBJ1-2): GAGVSQSPSNKVTEKGKDVELRCDPISGHTALYWYRQSLGQGLEFLIYFQGNSAPDKSGLPSDRFSAERTGGSVSTLTIQRTQQEDSAVYLCASSPGQGHYGYTFGSGTRLTVV.

The chain couples TRBV7-9 to TRBJ1-2, with D maybe TRBD1 (5 bases). The CDR3 has 17 amino acids. Per germline, CDR1 SEHNR and CDR2 FQNEAQ (reference sequence). The ends were cut back, 5 bases at V and 1 base at J, with 20 bases in the middle. The CDR3 DNA sequence: TGTGCCAGCAGCAGGGGCGACCCGACAGCTTTTAACTATGGCTACACCTTC. This gives the protein CASSRGDPTAFNYGYTF.

In its sample, this clonotype was seen many times. The chain links TRBV5-6 to TRBJ1-2; the match to TRBD1 covers 7 bases. Per germline, CDR1 SGHDT and CDR2 YYEEEE. V shed 2 bases and J 4 bases; nucleotides not matched to a gene: 5. The CDR3 contains 14 residues. In DNA form, the CDR3 reads TGTGCCAGCAGCTTCCCGACAGGGTCCTATGGCTACACCTTC. Protein product: CASSFPTGSYGYTF.

This clonotype was observed many times. This rearrangement joins TRBV5-1 to TRBJ2-3; 16 bases agree with TRBD2. Germline V CDR1 and CDR2: SGHRS, YFSETQ. This CDR3 is 18 amino acids long. After removal of 4 bases from V and 4 bases from J, the junction contained 9 bases not matched to a gene. The CDR3 DNA follows: TGCGCCAGCAGCCGGTACGGAGGGACTAGCGGGGGGGCAGATACGCAGTATTTT. Protein product: CASSRYGGTSGGADTQYF.

This clonotype was seen more than once but under ten times. The V gene is TRBV7-2, the J gene TRBJ2-7; D perhaps matches TRBD2 (6 bases). Per the germline V gene, CDR1 is SGHTA and CDR2 is FQGNSA. Deletions cut 4 bases from V and 7 bases from J, with 11 bases between. This CDR3 contains 12 residues. CDR3 nucleotides: TGTGCCAGCAGCTCACTAGCCGGTGAGCAGTACTTC. It translates to CASSSLAGEQYF.

This clonotype occurred a few times. This chain links TRBV3-1 with TRBJ1-1; no firm D call. The CDR3 has 15 amino acids. Germline CDR1 LGHDT, CDR2 YNNKEL (reference sequence). Trimming stripped 1 base from V and 1 base from J, with 10 bases between. CDR3 sequence (DNA): TGTGCCAGCAGCCAAGGTAACCCAGGGAACACTGAAGCTTTCTTT. Translation gives CASSQGNPGNTEAFF. Full variable domain (rest looked up from reference TRBV3-1 and TRBJ1-1): DTAVSQTPKYLVTQMGNDKSIKCEQNLGHDTMYWYKQDSKKFLKIMFSYNNKELIINETVPNRFSPKSPDKAHLNLHINSLELGDSAVYFCASSQGNPGNTEAFFGQGTRLTVV.

There are many counts of this clonotype. The genes are TRBV5-1 and TRBJ2-2; D gene uncertain. Germline V CDR1 and CDR2: SGHRS, YFSETQ. The CDR3 consists of 15 residues. V was clipped by 6 bases and J by 5 bases, with 17 bases between them. The chain's CDR3 is CASIPAGGETGELFF. The CDR3 bases are TGCGCCAGCATCCCGGCAGGTGGAGAAACCGGGGAGCTGTTTTTT.

This clonotype appeared many times. The chain employs TRBV6-5 and TRBJ1-5; the match to TRBD1 covers 7 bases. Germline trimming cut 6 bases from V and 6 bases from J; bases unmatched to any gene: 14. This CDR3 spans 16 amino acids. Germline-derived CDR1 and CDR2 are MNHEY and SVGAGI. The CDR3, as DNA: TGTGCCAGCAGGTCCTCTTCCGCAGGGGGAATTCAGCCCCAGCATTTT. The encoded protein is CASRSSSAGGIQPQHF.